The sequence of this T cell receptor (beta chain) was determined in a study of T-cell reconstitution after alpha-beta-depleted transplantation in children. Germline loops: CDR1 MNHEY, CDR2 SVGAGI. J lost 2 bases, V lost 2 bases, and 4 bases had no gene match. The CDR3 is 17 residues long. Unique molecular identifiers were used to barcode this TCRbeta library. TCRdb called the PCR reads again in MiXCR, with one record for every CDR3 protein. The sample lists some 260,000 distinct CDR3 sequences, 20% to 30% occurring once. Sequencing was performed on PBMCs, mostly from graft donor cells, taken 360 days after TCRalphabeta/CD19-depleted stem cell transplant. This TCR was sampled from a female patient under 10 years old who had a stem cell transplant for congenital amegakaryocytic thrombocytopenia, so the T cells may come from the graft donor. The J gene is TRBJ2-6, the V gene TRBV6-5; the match to TRBD1 covers 9 bases. CDR3: CASSYRGQGPGANVLTF. The CDR3 region has the DNA TGTGCCAGCAGTTACCGGGGACAGGGCCCTGGGGCCAACGTCCTGACTTTC.